This is a list of T cell receptor beta chains from one sample in a study of CD8 T cells in Susac syndrome. TCRdb reprocessed the immunoSEQ multiplex PCR reads via MiXCR and lists one record per CDR3 protein. The sample lists a few hundred thousand distinct CDR3 sequences; around 85% were seen once. Sequenced material: CD8+ T cells from PBMCs. All receptors come from a human donor with multiple sclerosis. CDR3s include the opening cysteine and the closing phenylalanine or tryptophan. A D gene is named only where the DNA matches it firmly. Expanded clones are given a class, and other clones once, few, many or no size at all.

V gene,D gene,J gene,clone size,CDR3 protein,CDR3 DNA
TRBV12-3/TRBV12-4,TRBD2,TRBJ2-5,once,CASSLGGLAGIAQETQYF,TGTGCCAGCAGTTTGGGGGGACTAGCGGGAATCGCGCAAGAGACCCAGTACTTC
TRBV28,TRBD1,TRBJ1-2,.,CASSHPTGDDGYTF,TGTGCCAGCAGTCACCCTACAGGGGATGACGGCTACACCTTC
TRBV5-8,.,TRBJ1-6,.,CASSWYRAGSPLHF,TGTGCCAGCAGCTGGTACAGGGCCGGCTCACCCCTCCACTTT
TRBV11-2,.,TRBJ2-2,.,CASNSWRGNTGELFF,TGTGCCAGCAACTCGTGGCGGGGGAACACCGGGGAGCTGTTTTTT
TRBV25-1,.,TRBJ1-1,.,CASSEGDTGTTEAFF,TGTGCCAGCAGTGAGGGGGACACCGGAACGACTGAAGCTTTCTTT
TRBV28,.,TRBJ2-1,.,CASSFHIGSNEQFF,TGTGCCAGCAGTTTCCACATTGGGAGCAATGAGCAGTTCTTC
TRBV6-5,TRBD2,TRBJ2-7,.,CASSYASGRYEQYF,TGTGCCAGCAGTTACGCGAGCGGGAGATACGAGCAGTACTTC
TRBV12-3/TRBV12-4,.,TRBJ2-5,.,CASSLGGPRDQYF,TGTGCCAGCAGTTTGGGCGGCCCAAGGGACCAGTACTTC
TRBV20-1,.,TRBJ2-1,.,CSAKIGYNEQFF,TGCAGTGCTAAGATCGGATACAATGAGCAGTTCTTC
TRBV6-1,.,TRBJ1-1,few,CASSADGFTEAFF,TGTGCCAGCAGTGCGGACGGTTTCACTGAAGCTTTCTTT
TRBV19,TRBD1,TRBJ1-5,.,CAILQGSNQPQHF,TGTGCCATCTTACAGGGGAGTAATCAGCCCCAGCATTTT
TRBV2,.,TRBJ2-7,.,CASIRSGPTSYEQYF,TGTGCCAGCATTCGAAGCGGGCCGACCTCCTACGAGCAGTACTTC
TRBV12-3/TRBV12-4,.,TRBJ1-2,.,CASSFTGLSNGYTF,TGTGCCAGCAGTTTTACAGGGCTCTCAAATGGCTACACCTTC
TRBV28,TRBD1,TRBJ1-1,.,CASRWTGEEDTEAFF,TGTGCCAGCAGATGGACAGGGGAGGAGGACACTGAAGCTTTCTTT
TRBV19,TRBD1,TRBJ1-5,once,CASSMAPTGGSQPQHF,TGTGCCAGTAGTATGGCCCCGACAGGGGGAAGTCAGCCCCAGCATTTT
TRBV14,.,TRBJ1-2,few,CASSPTSGYGYTF,TGTGCCAGCAGTCCCACCTCAGGGTATGGCTACACCTTC
TRBV5-6,TRBD1,TRBJ2-3,.,CASSWGTVRDTQYF,TGTGCCAGCAGCTGGGGGACAGTTCGGGATACGCAGTATTTT
TRBV3-1,.,TRBJ2-1,once,CASSQSRPGDPLYNEQFF,TGTGCCAGCAGCCAATCGCGACCCGGGGACCCTTTATACAATGAGCAGTTCTTC
TRBV7-6,.,TRBJ1-1,.,CASSLKQAYTEAFF,TGTGCCAGCAGCTTAAAACAGGCGTATACTGAAGCTTTCTTT
TRBV5-1,TRBD1,TRBJ2-3,few,CASSLDRGDTQYF,TGCGCCAGCAGCTTGGACAGGGGTGATACGCAGTATTTT
TRBV29-1,TRBD1,TRBJ1-2,.,CSVEFTAGGYGYTF,TGCAGCGTTGAGTTCACGGCAGGGGGCTATGGCTACACCTTC
TRBV5-5,.,TRBJ2-7,few,CASSLVGKPYEQYF,TGTGCCAGCAGCTTGGTGGGGAAACCCTACGAGCAGTACTTC
TRBV19,.,TRBJ2-1,.,CASSTSWDKSYNEQFF,TGTGCCAGTAGTACCAGCTGGGACAAGTCCTACAATGAGCAGTTCTTC
TRBV12-5,.,TRBJ2-1,.,CASGGGLGTYYNEQFF,TGTGCTAGTGGTGGGGGGCTGGGAACCTACTACAATGAGCAGTTCTTC
TRBV29-1,TRBD1,TRBJ2-6,once,CSVWHPSNSRTGDSGANVLTF,TGCAGCGTGTGGCATCCCAGCAATTCCCGGACAGGCGACTCTGGGGCCAACGTCCTGACTTTC
TRBV30,.,TRBJ1-2,.,CAWSTPGTLYGYTF,TGTGCCTGGTCCACCCCGGGGACTCTCTATGGCTACACCTTC
TRBV19,TRBD1,TRBJ2-2,.,CASSIGQGSGELFF,TGTGCCAGTAGTATAGGACAGGGTAGCGGGGAGCTGTTTTTT
TRBV20-1,.,TRBJ2-7,few,CSAADTEQYF,TGCAGTGCTGCTGACACCGAGCAGTACTTC
TRBV7-6,.,TRBJ1-1,.,CASIGAPNTEAFF,TGTGCCAGTATAGGGGCACCGAACACTGAAGCTTTCTTT
TRBV30,.,TRBJ2-3,once,CAWSEFVEGANTDTQYF,TGTGCCTGGAGTGAGTTTGTGGAGGGGGCCAACACAGATACGCAGTATTTT
TRBV6-1,.,TRBJ1-2,few,CASSFSTGGYGYTF,TGTGCCAGCAGCTTTTCGACAGGAGGGTATGGCTACACCTTC
TRBV29-1,.,TRBJ2-7,few,CSVEGQSYEQYF,TGCAGCGTTGAAGGTCAATCCTACGAGCAGTACTTC
TRBV28,.,TRBJ2-1,.,CASTRGSLLSSYNEQFF,TGTGCCAGCACCCGGGGCAGTTTACTCAGCTCCTACAATGAGCAGTTCTTC
TRBV11-2,TRBD1,TRBJ2-3,once,CASSLARRGNYDTQYF,TGTGCCAGCAGCTTAGCCCGCAGGGGGAATTACGATACGCAGTATTTT
TRBV27,.,TRBJ2-7,.,CASSFGGHYEQYF,TGTGCCAGCAGTTTTGGGGGTCACTACGAGCAGTACTTC
TRBV19,.,TRBJ1-1,few,CASRGGDEAFF,TGTGCCAGCCGCGGGGGCGATGAAGCTTTCTTT
TRBV27,TRBD1,TRBJ1-5,.,CASSLSYQGATDQPQHF,TGTGCCAGCAGTTTATCGTACCAGGGGGCGACGGATCAGCCCCAGCATTTT
TRBV5-6,.,TRBJ1-2,few,CASSLGTVYGYTF,TGTGCCAGCAGCTTGGGGACGGTCTATGGCTACACCTTC
TRBV2,.,TRBJ2-3,once,CASSEYRGSADTQYF,TGTGCCAGCAGTGAATACCGGGGTAGCGCAGATACGCAGTATTTT
TRBV6-1,.,TRBJ2-5,.,CATIEIQETQYF,TGTGCCACCATTGAGATCCAAGAGACCCAGTACTTC
TRBV19,.,TRBJ2-1,.,CASGTGFEQFF,TGTGCCAGTGGTACGGGATTTGAGCAGTTCTTC
TRBV3-1,.,TRBJ1-2,.,CASSQDMTAAFYGYTF,TGTGCCAGCAGCCAAGATATGACGGCCGCTTTCTATGGCTACACCTTC
TRBV12-5,.,TRBJ2-7,once,CASVGAGGDEQYF,TGTGCTAGTGTTGGGGCAGGGGGGGACGAGCAGTACTTC